Included here is one T cell receptor (beta chain) sequence, with context. Its antigen is currently unknown. A 5'RACE reaction primed in the constant segment made cDNA libraries of TCR alpha and TCR beta, and these carried sample barcodes and UMIs. TCRdb passed the 5' RACE reads through MiXCR, listing each CDR3 protein once. The sample comprises under 300,000 distinct CDR3 sequences, about a sixth of which are singletons, and around 3.7% rests with the top ten. These data are taken from a study of T-cell memory formation after mild COVID-19. Study-level findings and limits: A balance of CD4 and CD8 characterized clones contracting day 15 to 85, whereas later expanders leaned CD4+. Mainly in CM and EM were contracting CD4+ clones; CD8+ were in EMRA.

The CDR3 spans 13 residues. V gave up 4 bases and J gave up 7 bases, with 13 bases separating them. CDR1 MGHDK and CDR2 SYGVNS come from the germline V gene. Sequenced sample: PBMCs or a T cell subset sorted from them (not recorded which). This sequence joins TRBV25-1 and TRBJ1-1; a possible D gene is TRBD1 (6 bases). The source of this sequence is a man younger than 35 who had mild COVID-19 (a few samples of this study predate the infection). Cell type and time point are not known. The CDR3 protein is CASSGWGRGEAFF. Written as DNA, the CDR3 is TGTGCCAGCAGTGGATGGGGGCGCGGTGAAGCTTTCTTT.